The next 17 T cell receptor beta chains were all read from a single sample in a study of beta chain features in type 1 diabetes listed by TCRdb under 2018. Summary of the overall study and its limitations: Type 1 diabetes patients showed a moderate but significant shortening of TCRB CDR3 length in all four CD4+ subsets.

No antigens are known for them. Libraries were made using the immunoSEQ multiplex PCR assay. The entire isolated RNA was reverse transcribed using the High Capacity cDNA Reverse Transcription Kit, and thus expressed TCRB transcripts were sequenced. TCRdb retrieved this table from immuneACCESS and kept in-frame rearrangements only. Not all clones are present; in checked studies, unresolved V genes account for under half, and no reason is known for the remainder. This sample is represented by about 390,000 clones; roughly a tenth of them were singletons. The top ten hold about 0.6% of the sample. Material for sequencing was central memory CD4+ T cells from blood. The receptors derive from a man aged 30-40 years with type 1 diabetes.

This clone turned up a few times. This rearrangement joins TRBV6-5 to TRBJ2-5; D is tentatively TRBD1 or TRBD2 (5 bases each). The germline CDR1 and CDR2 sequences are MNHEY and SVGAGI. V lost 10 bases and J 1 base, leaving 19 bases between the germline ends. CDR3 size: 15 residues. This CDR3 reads CAIRAHVEGQETQYF. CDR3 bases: TGTGCCATCAGGGCCCACGTTGAGGGCCAAGAGACCCAGTACTTC.

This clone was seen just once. The CDR3 sequence: CASSTGQAETQYF. The CDR3 DNA is TGTGCCAGCAGCACGGGACAGGCAGAGACCCAGTACTTC. V gene TRBV7-2 combines with J gene TRBJ2-5; 8 bases fit TRBD1. Germline loops: CDR1 SGHTA, CDR2 FQGNSA. The CDR3 covers 13 residues. The V segment lost 5 bases and the J segment 4 bases; nucleotides outside the gene matches: 3.

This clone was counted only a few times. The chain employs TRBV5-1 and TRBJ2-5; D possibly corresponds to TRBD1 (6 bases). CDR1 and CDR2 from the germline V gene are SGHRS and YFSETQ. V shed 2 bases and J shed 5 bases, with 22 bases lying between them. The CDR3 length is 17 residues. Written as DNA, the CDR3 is TGCGCCAGCAGCTTTGGCCGGGACACTAAGTCCGGGGAGACCCAGTACTTC. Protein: CASSFGRDTKSGETQYF.

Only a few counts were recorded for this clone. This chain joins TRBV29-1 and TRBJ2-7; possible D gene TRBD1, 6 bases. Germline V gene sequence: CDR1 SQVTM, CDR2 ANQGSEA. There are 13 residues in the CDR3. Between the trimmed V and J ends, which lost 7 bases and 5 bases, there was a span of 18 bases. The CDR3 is CSARDIIRDEQYF. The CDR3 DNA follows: TGCAGCGCCCGGGACATCATTCGCGACGAGCAGTACTTC.

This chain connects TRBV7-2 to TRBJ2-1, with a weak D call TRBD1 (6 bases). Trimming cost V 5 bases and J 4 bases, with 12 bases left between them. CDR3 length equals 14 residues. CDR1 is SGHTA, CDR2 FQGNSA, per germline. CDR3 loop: CASSPGASYNEQFF. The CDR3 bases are TGTGCCAGCAGCCCAGGGGCCAGTTACAATGAGCAGTTCTTC.

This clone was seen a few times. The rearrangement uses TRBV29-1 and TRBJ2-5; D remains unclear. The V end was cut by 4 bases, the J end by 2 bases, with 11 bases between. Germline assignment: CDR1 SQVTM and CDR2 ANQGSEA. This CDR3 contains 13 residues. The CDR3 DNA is TGCAGCGTTGGTTCGGCAGTTCAAGAGACCCAGTACTTC. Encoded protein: CSVGSAVQETQYF.

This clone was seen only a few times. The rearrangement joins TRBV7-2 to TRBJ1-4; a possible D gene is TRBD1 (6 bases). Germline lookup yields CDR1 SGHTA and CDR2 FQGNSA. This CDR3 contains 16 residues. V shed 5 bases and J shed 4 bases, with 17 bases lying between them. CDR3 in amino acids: CASSLFQQGFNEKLFF. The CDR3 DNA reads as TGTGCCAGCAGCCTATTTCAACAGGGTTTTAATGAAAAACTGTTTTTT.

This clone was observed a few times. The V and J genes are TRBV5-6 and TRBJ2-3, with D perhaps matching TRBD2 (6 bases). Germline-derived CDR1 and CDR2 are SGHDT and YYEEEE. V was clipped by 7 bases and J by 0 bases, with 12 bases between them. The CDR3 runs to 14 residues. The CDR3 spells CASRSGTSTDTQYF. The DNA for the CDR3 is TGTGCCAGCCGCTCCGGGACTAGCACAGATACGCAGTATTTT.

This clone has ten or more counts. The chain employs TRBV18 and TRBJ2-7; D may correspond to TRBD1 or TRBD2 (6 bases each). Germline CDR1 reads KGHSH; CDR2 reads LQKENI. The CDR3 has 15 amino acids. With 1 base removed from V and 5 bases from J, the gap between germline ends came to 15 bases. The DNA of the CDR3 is TGTGCCAGCTCACCACAGGCACAGGGCGGGAACGAGCAGTACTTC. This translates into CASSPQAQGGNEQYF.

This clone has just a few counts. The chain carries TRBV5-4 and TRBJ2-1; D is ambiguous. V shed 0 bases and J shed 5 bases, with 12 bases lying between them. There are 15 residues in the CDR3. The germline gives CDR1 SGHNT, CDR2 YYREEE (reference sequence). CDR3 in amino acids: CASSLAGTENNEQFF. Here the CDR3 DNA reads TGTGCCAGCAGCTTGGCTGGTACAGAAAACAATGAGCAGTTCTTC. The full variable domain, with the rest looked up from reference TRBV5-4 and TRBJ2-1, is ETGVTQSPTHLIKTRGQQVTLRCSSQSGHNTVSWYQQALGQGPQFIFQYYREEENGRGNFPPRFSGLQFPNYSSELNVNALELDDSALYLCASSLAGTENNEQFFGPGTRLTVL.

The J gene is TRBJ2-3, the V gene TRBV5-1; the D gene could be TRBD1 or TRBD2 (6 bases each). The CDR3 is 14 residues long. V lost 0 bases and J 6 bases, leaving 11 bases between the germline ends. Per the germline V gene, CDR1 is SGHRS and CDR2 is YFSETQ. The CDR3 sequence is CASSLVLGGDTQYF. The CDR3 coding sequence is TGCGCCAGCAGCTTGGTGCTAGGGGGGGATACGCAGTATTTT.

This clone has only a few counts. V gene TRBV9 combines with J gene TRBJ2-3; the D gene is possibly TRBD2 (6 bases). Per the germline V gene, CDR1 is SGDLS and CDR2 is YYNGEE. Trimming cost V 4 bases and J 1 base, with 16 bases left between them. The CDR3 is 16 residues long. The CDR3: CASSTQSGLRTDTQYF. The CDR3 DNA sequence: TGTGCCAGCAGCACCCAGAGCGGGCTCCGCACAGATACGCAGTATTTT.

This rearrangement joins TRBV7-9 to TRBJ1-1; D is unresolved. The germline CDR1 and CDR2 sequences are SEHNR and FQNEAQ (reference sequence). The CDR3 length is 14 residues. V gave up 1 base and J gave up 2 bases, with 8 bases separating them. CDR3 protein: CASSLGVLNTEAFF. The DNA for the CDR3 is TGTGCCAGCAGCTTAGGGGTGTTAAACACTGAAGCTTTCTTT. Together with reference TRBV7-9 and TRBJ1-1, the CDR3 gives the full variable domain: DTGVSQNPRHKITKRGQNVTFRCDPISEHNRLYWYRQTLGQGPEFLTYFQNEAQLEKSRLLSDRFSAERPKGSFSTLEIQRTEQGDSAMYLCASSLGVLNTEAFFGQGTRLTVV.

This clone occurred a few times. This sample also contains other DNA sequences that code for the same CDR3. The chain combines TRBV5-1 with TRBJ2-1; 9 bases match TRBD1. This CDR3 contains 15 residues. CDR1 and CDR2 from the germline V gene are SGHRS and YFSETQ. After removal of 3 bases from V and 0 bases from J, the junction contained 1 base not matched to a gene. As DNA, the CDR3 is TGCGCCAGCAGCTCACAGGGGGCCTCCTACAATGAGCAGTTCTTC. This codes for CASSSQGASYNEQFF.

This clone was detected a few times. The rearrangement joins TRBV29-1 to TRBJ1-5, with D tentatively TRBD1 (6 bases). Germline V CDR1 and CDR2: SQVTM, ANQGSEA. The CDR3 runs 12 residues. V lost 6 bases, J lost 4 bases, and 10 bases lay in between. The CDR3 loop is CSVRTANQPQHF. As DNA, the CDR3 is TGCAGCGTACGGACAGCAAATCAGCCCCAGCATTTT.

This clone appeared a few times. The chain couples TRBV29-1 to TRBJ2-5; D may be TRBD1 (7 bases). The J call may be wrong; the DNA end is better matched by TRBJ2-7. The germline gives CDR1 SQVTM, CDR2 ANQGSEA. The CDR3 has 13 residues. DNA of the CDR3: TGCAGCGTTAGGACAGGAGGGGATTACGAGCAGTACTTC. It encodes CSVRTGGDYEQYF.

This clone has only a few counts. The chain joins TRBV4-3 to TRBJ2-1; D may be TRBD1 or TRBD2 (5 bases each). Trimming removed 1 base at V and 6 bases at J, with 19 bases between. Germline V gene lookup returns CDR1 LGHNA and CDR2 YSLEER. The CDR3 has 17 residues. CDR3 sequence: CASSQVGGGFVPNEQFF. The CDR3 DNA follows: TGCGCCAGCAGCCAAGTGGGTGGGGGATTTGTTCCCAATGAGCAGTTCTTC.